These 23 T cell receptor beta chains were all obtained from the same sample, sequenced in a study of a mutant IDH1 vaccine in newly diagnosed glioma. TCRdb's table, derived via immunoSEQ multiplex PCR, lists solely in-frame clones and lacks some. The sample carries about 48,000 clones, approximately 80% recorded once. Time point indicated: week 35, safety follow-up. Every vaccine dose comprised 300 ug of mutant IDH1 20-mer peptide plus topical imiquimod. Their antigen targets remain unknown. The material sequenced was PBMCs, taken from a glioma patient whose treatment included an IDH1 peptide vaccine. The receptors come from a middle-aged man with glioma.

The chain combines TRBV27 with TRBJ2-3; TRBD1 or TRBD2 may be the D gene (5 bases each). Per the germline V gene, CDR1 is MNHEY and CDR2 is SMNVEV (reference sequence). The V and J ends lost 1 base and 10 bases respectively, with 9 bases between them. The CDR3 has 12 residues. The CDR3 DNA follows: TGTGCCAGCAGTTTATTGGGGGAGCCGCAGTATTTT. Translating it yields CASSLLGEPQYF.

This chain links TRBV21-1 with TRBJ2-2. TRBV21-1 counts as a pseudogene. The CDR3 covers 11 residues. CDR3 nucleotides: TGTGCCAGCAGCAAGTCCGGGGAGCTGTTTTTT. Protein sequence: CASSKSGELFF.

The chain joins TRBV6-1 to TRBJ1-2; the D gene is possibly TRBD1 (5 bases). There are 12 residues in the CDR3. CDR1 MNHNS and CDR2 SASEGT come from the germline V gene. V shed 1 base and J shed 7 bases, with 7 bases lying between them. The CDR3 sequence: CASSEGGVGYTF. In nucleotides, the CDR3 is TGTGCCAGCAGTGAAGGAGGGGTTGGCTACACCTTC.

The genes are TRBV19 and TRBJ1-2; TRBD1 might be the D (6 bases). CDR1 and CDR2 from the germline V gene are LNHDA and SQIVND (reference sequence). The CDR3 is 16 amino acids. Trimming removed 0 bases at V and 4 bases at J, with 15 bases between. The CDR3 is CASSIEGGRFGYGYTF. The CDR3 coding sequence is TGTGCCAGTAGTATAGAAGGGGGGCGATTCGGCTATGGCTACACCTTC.

The chain employs TRBV5-6 and TRBJ2-5; 8 bases are a match to TRBD2. J lost 4 bases, V lost 0 bases, and 11 bases had no gene match. The CDR3 extends over 17 amino acids. Germline V gives CDR1 SGHDT, CDR2 YYEEEE. The chain's CDR3 is CASSLALGGGAAETQYF. The DNA for the CDR3 is TGTGCCAGCAGCTTGGCTCTCGGGGGGGGCGCGGCAGAGACCCAGTACTTC.

The rearrangement joins TRBV5-6 to TRBJ1-2, with a tentative D call TRBD1 (5 bases). Germline CDR1 is SGHDT and CDR2 is YYEEEE. The CDR3 runs to 14 residues. V was clipped by 5 bases and J by 3 bases, with 14 bases between them. The CDR3 sequence is CASRGRALYYGYTF. CDR3 DNA sequence: TGTGCCAGCAGAGGCAGGGCCTTATACTATGGCTACACCTTC.

This chain uses TRBV25-1 with TRBJ2-5; D not resolved. Germline CDR1 reads MGHDK; CDR2 reads SYGVNS. The ends were cut back, 2 bases at V and 4 bases at J, with 8 bases in the middle. The CDR3 is 13 residues long. CDR3 nucleotides: TGTGCCAGCAGTGAAACACGAGGAGAGACCCAGTACTTC. Translating it yields CASSETRGETQYF. The whole variable domain, filled in from reference TRBV25-1 and TRBJ2-5, reads EADIYQTPRYLVIGTGKKITLECSQTMGHDKMYWYQQDPGMELHLIHYSYGVNSTEKGDLSSESTVSRIRTEHFPLTLESARPSHTSQYLCASSETRGETQYFGPGTRLLVL.

The V and J genes are TRBV28 and TRBJ2-2, with D maybe TRBD2 (5 bases). CDR3 length equals 14 residues. V was clipped by 3 bases and J by 7 bases, with 12 bases between them. The V gene's germline CDR1 is MDHEN and CDR2 SYDVKM. DNA of the CDR3: TGTGCCAGCAGTTTGTCCCGGAGGATCGGGGAGCTGTTTTTT. Amino acid sequence: CASSLSRRIGELFF.

This clone has a handful of counts. This chain links TRBV7-2 with TRBJ1-3; D ambiguous. The germline CDR1 and CDR2 sequences are SGHTA and FQGNSA. V was shortened by 6 bases and J by 0 bases, with 9 bases between the two germline ends. The CDR3 runs 14 residues. CDR3 amino acids: CASSPGPSGNTIYF. In DNA, the CDR3 is TGTGCCAGCAGTCCAGGCCCCTCTGGAAACACCATATATTTT.

The CDR3 region has the DNA TGTGCCAGCAGCCCGTCGACAGGGCGCAATGAGCAGTTCTTC. Translated: CASSPSTGRNEQFF. J is TRBJ2-1 and V is TRBV9, with 7 nucleotides matching TRBD1. Germline CDR1 and CDR2: SGDLS and YYNGEE. After removal of 4 bases from V and 6 bases from J, the junction contained 7 bases not matched to a gene. The CDR3 has 14 residues.

This rearrangement joins TRBV7-9 to TRBJ2-7; 8 bases are shared with TRBD2. V lost 8 bases to trimming and J lost 5 bases; unmatched junction nucleotides: 11. The CDR3 is made up of 14 amino acids. Germline CDR1 is SEHNR and CDR2 is FQNEAQ (reference sequence). CDR3 in DNA: TGTGCCAGCGACCCAATAGCGGGAAACGACGAGCAGTACTTC. Amino acid sequence: CASDPIAGNDEQYF.

CDR3 nucleotide sequence: TGTGCCAGCAGCTTCAGCGGGAGCTCCTACAATGAGCAGTTCTTC. This codes for CASSFSGSSYNEQFF. This chain uses TRBV7-2 with TRBJ2-1; 8 positions match TRBD2. Germline assignment: CDR1 SGHTA and CDR2 FQGNSA. The CDR3 consists of 15 residues. The J segment lost 0 bases and the V segment lost 3 bases, leaving 1 base of the junction unmatched.

V usage is TRBV7-6 and J usage is TRBJ1-1, with TRBD1 matching over 9 bases. CDR3 size: 16 residues. The V and J ends lost 1 base and 0 bases, in that order; junction bases with no gene match: 3. Germline V gene sequence: CDR1 SGHVS, CDR2 FNYEAQ. The CDR3 sequence is CASSLGGTGMNTEAFF. The CDR3 nucleotides read TGTGCCAGCAGCTTAGGGGGGACAGGGATGAACACTGAAGCTTTCTTT.

This sequence joins TRBV14 and TRBJ1-3, with 7 positions matching TRBD1. The CDR3 has 14 amino acids. Germline CDR1 is SGHDN and CDR2 is FVKESK. With V trimmed by 4 bases and J by 1 base, 1 base remained unmatched. CDR3 bases: TGTGCCAGCAGCCGGGACAGTTCTGGAAACACCATATATTTT. It is translated as CASSRDSSGNTIYF.

The chain links TRBV5-1 to TRBJ2-2, with a weak D call TRBD2 (5 bases). The CDR3 contains 15 residues. V gave up 0 bases and J gave up 4 bases, with 10 bases separating them. CDR1 SGHRS and CDR2 YFSETQ come from the germline V gene. The CDR3 reads CASSLAGESTGELFF. The CDR3 DNA follows: TGCGCCAGCAGCTTGGCTGGGGAGTCCACCGGGGAGCTGTTTTTT.

The chain joins TRBV9 to TRBJ2-3; no firm D call. Per germline, CDR1 SGDLS and CDR2 YYNGEE. Trimming shortened V by 4 bases and J by 4 bases, and 7 bases separated the two germline ends. This CDR3 is built from 12 residues. CDR3 in amino acids: CASSLNADTQYF. For the CDR3, the DNA is TGTGCCAGCAGCCTGAATGCAGATACGCAGTATTTT.

J is TRBJ2-2 and V is TRBV18; D is undetermined. Germline V CDR1 and CDR2: KGHSH, LQKENI. This CDR3 contains 14 residues. The V and J ends lost 6 bases and 4 bases respectively, with 12 bases between them. The CDR3 reads CASSPTLGTGELFF. The DNA of the CDR3 is TGTGCCAGCTCGCCTACACTGGGCACCGGGGAGCTGTTTTTT.

V and J are TRBV6-1 and TRBJ2-3; 9 bases line up with TRBD1. Trimming at V came to 10 bases and at J to 2 bases, leaving 7 bases not matched to a gene. Germline V lookup: CDR1 MNHNS, CDR2 SASEGT. CDR3 size: 14 residues. CDR3 coding DNA: TGTGCCACCGACAGGGGGAAGGTCACAGATACGCAGTATTTT. It translates to CATDRGKVTDTQYF.

The rearrangement uses TRBV11-2 and TRBJ1-1, with a tentative D call TRBD1 (5 bases). The CDR3 runs 11 residues. The V end was cut by 3 bases, the J end by 8 bases, with 7 bases between. Germline V gene data show CDR1 as SGHAT and CDR2 as FQNNGV. The CDR3 sequence is CASSLGREAFF. CDR3 nucleotide sequence: TGTGCCAGCAGCTTGGGACGGGAAGCTTTCTTT.

The rearrangement joins TRBV7-9 to TRBJ2-3, with unresolved D. V was clipped by 8 bases and J by 2 bases, with 11 bases between them. The germline V gene encodes CDR1 SEHNR and CDR2 FQNEAQ (reference sequence). The CDR3 totals 13 residues. CDR3 amino acids: CASRPAVTDTQYF. The CDR3 nucleotides are TGTGCCAGCCGGCCGGCGGTCACAGATACGCAGTATTTT.

The chain combines TRBV7-9 with TRBJ2-3; D is unresolved. Germline loops: CDR1 SEHNR, CDR2 FQNEAQ (reference sequence). V dropped 2 bases and J dropped 2 bases, with 8 bases sitting between them. The CDR3 sequence is 14 residues long. The CDR3 nucleotides read TGTGCCAGCAGCTTATATACTGCCACAGATACGCAGTATTTT. This encodes CASSLYTATDTQYF.

The chain recombines TRBV27 with TRBJ1-2; 10 nucleotides match TRBD1. The CDR3 is made up of 16 amino acids. J was trimmed by 6 bases and V by 6 bases; bases with no gene match: 13. Germline V gives CDR1 MNHEY, CDR2 SMNVEV (reference sequence). As DNA, the CDR3 is TGTGCCAGCAGCTGGACACCAGGGACAGGGGCTCATGGCTACACCTTC. The encoded protein is CASSWTPGTGAHGYTF.

A few counts support this clone. The rearrangement joins TRBV11-2 to TRBJ1-1; 9 bases line up with TRBD1. Germline-derived CDR1 and CDR2 are SGHAT and FQNNGV. The CDR3 spans 12 residues. The V and J ends lost 4 bases and 11 bases, in that order; junction bases with no gene match: 5. CDR3 sequence (DNA): TGTGCCAGCAGCTGGGACAGGGCTGCCGCTTTCTTT. Translating it yields CASSWDRAAAFF.